This T cell receptor beta chain stems from a study of CXCR3-negative and CXCR3-positive naive CD8 T cells (dated by TCRdb to about 2019). Broadly, across the study: In total, 130 million to 150 million TRB reads were obtained, or roughly 1.5 +/- 0.3 million reads per library. Diversity and physicochemical repertoire analyses were performed on about a dozen donors pooled from two independent experiments. The TRBV-TRBJ cluster analysis covered naive subsets from 5 donors and memory cells from 3 donors. On the study overall, not on this receptor specifically: Compared with CXCR3-negative naive cells, CXCR3-positive naive cells had TRB CDR3s with higher hydrophobicity (lower Kidera factor 4), lower energy, and higher strength and volume indices. CXCR3 expression partially decreased after cryopreservation, so most assays used freshly isolated PBMCs. Both naive subsets had comparably high repertoire diversity, while memory CD8+ T cells had much lower repertoire diversity. Because surface CD5, which has been linked to self-reactivity in mice, was comparable between naive subsets, TCR interaction strength was also inferred from TRB CDR3 physicochemical properties. Naive CXCR3-negative and CXCR3-positive cells from the same donor showed similar TRBV-TRBJ usage, whereas memory cells showed distinct patterns.

As regards this clonotype: Its antigen target is currently unknown.

Instrument used: NextSeq 550. The Human TCR Profiling Kit (MiLaboratory) was used to prepare UMI-labeled 5' RACE TRB cDNA libraries. cDNA synthesis used the entire amount of extracted RNA, and PCR amplification then used the entire amount of cDNA produced. Libraries were prepared in parallel using an identical number of PCR cycles. The authors processed their data as follows. About 53,000 +/- 10,000 unique UMI-labeled TRB cDNA molecules per library were extracted with MIGEC and MiXCR, with at least two reads per UMI required. Each library averaged around 40,000 +/- 10,000 functional in-frame TRB CDR3 nucleotide clonotypes without stop codons. After downsampling to 5000 UMI-labeled TRB molecules per sample, diversity metrics, including normalized Shannon-Wiener and Chao1, were computed in VDJtools. VDJtools computed clonotype-size-weighted physicochemical properties of the central five CDR3 residues: interaction energy, strength, volume and Kidera factor 4. TCRdb reprocessed the public reads and reports one entry per CDR3 protein sequence, without DNA. The V and J calls reflect TCRdb's pipeline rather than the authors' work. In this sample's table one finds 75,000 to 100,000 distinct CDR3 sequences. The ten largest clonotypes hold roughly 1.5% of the sample.

There are 14 amino acids in the CDR3, from cysteine to phenylalanine inclusive. DNA is not on record. CDR1 and CDR2 were assigned from the germline V gene (reference sequence) as SEHNR and FQNEAQ. For every CD8+ T cell subset, around 300,000 cells were flow-sorted straight into RLT lysis buffer, and each subset was sorted in triplicate. To exclude memory contaminants, naive CD8+ T cells were stringently defined as CD45RO-CCR7+CD27+CD95-. Standard density gradient centrifugation was used to isolate peripheral blood mononuclear cells from buffy coats. Naive CXCR3-negative and CXCR3-positive CD8+ T cells were flow-sorted using a FACSAria III. Total RNA was extracted from sorted cells with an RNeasy Mini Kit.

Sequenced: naive CXCR3- CD8+ T cells from blood. This sample's cell subset or site label indicates: CD45RO-CCR7+CD27+CD95- naive CD8+ T cells lacking CXCR3 (TNR3-). The chain links TRBV7-9 with TRBJ1-2; no DNA is available, so the TRBD1 call from TCRdb remains unchecked. The origin of this receptor is a human donor in good health. Some clones in this sample may be carry-over from other donors' samples. The CDR3 in this case is CASSPAGGAYGYTF.